What follows are 23 T cell receptor beta chains derived from one specimen sequenced in a study of blood T cells in healthy people across ages. PCR was performed a second time for about 7 to 11 cycles using a sample-barcoded 5' primer and a J-beta primer mix. TCRdb re-called the 5' RACE reads with MiXCR, one entry per CDR3 protein. There are around 710,000 distinct CDR3 sequences in the sample; roughly 44% occur only once, and 20% to 25% lies in the top ten. The sample consisted of blood. The receptors shown here come from a woman aged 55-69 years in good health.

The genes are TRBV20-1 and TRBJ1-2, with a weak D call TRBD1 (6 bases). The length of the CDR3 is 15 residues. Germline V gene data show CDR1 as DFQATT and CDR2 as SNEGSKA (reference sequence). V was cut by 3 bases and J by 4 bases, with 18 bases left in between. The CDR3 spells CSASPLVGGLYGYTF. CDR3 bases: TGCAGTGCTAGTCCGCTGGTCGGGGGGCTCTATGGCTACACCTTC.

This clonotype was seen a few times. V is TRBV20-1 and J is TRBJ2-3, with D possibly matching TRBD2 (6 bases). CDR1 is DFQATT and CDR2 is SNEGSKA in the germline V gene (reference sequence). The CDR3 has 13 amino acids. Trimming took off 3 bases at V and 2 bases at J, with 9 bases between the two ends. CDR3 in amino acids: CSARIAVTDTQYF. The CDR3 region has the DNA TGCAGTGCTAGGATAGCGGTCACAGATACGCAGTATTTT.

V and J are TRBV4-3 and TRBJ2-7, with a possible D match to TRBD2 (5 bases). From germline, CDR1 is LGHNA and CDR2 YSLEER. Trimming cost V 0 bases and J 10 bases, with 13 bases left between them. CDR3 length equals 13 residues. The CDR3 reads CASSQDFGESQYF. The CDR3 nucleotides are TGCGCCAGCAGCCAAGATTTCGGGGAGTCCCAGTACTTC.

The chain carries TRBV12-3 or TRBV12-4 and TRBJ2-1, with 11 bases aligning to TRBD2. The CDR3 extends over 14 amino acids. V lost 6 bases and J lost 5; bases outside the gene matches: 3. The DNA for the CDR3 is TGTGCCAGCAGCAGACTAGCGGGAAACAATGAGCAGTTCTTC. Its translation is CASSRLAGNNEQFF.

The chain uses TRBV3-1 and TRBJ2-4, with a weak D call TRBD2 (7 bases). The J call is in doubt because the DNA end fits TRBJ2-1 better. Looked up from germline, CDR1 is LGHDT and CDR2 is YNNKEL (reference sequence). CDR3 length equals 14 residues. CDR3 sequence: CASSHAGAFYIQFF. CDR3 DNA sequence: TGTGCCAGCAGCCACGCGGGGGCCTTTTACATTCAGTTCTTC.

With regard to this clonotype: A much larger clone is a single base away; this may be a read error. This rearrangement joins TRBV4-2 to TRBJ2-4, with 15 bases lining up with TRBD2. The end of the DNA fits TRBJ2-7 better, so the J call may be wrong. The CDR3 spans 16 residues. Looked up from germline, CDR1 is LGHNA and CDR2 is YNFKEQ. The CDR3: CANSQVGTSGRNEQYF. The CDR3 DNA is TGTGCCAACAGCCAAGTAGGGACTAGCGGGAGGAACGAGCAGTACTTC.

The chain recombines TRBV29-1 with TRBJ1-1, with a weak D call TRBD1 (5 bases). This CDR3 comprises 14 residues. V was shortened by 5 bases and J by 5 bases, with 18 bases between the two germline ends. CDR1 SQVTM and CDR2 ANQGSEA come from the germline V gene. This CDR3 reads CSVHPRGLGTEAFF. The CDR3 nucleotides read TGCAGCGTTCATCCAAGGGGTCTGGGAACTGAAGCTTTCTTT.

This sequence joins TRBV6-2 or TRBV6-3 and TRBJ2-1; D possibly corresponds to TRBD2 (5 bases). The V gene lost 5 bases and the J gene lost 8 bases, with 16 bases spanning the gap. In germline, CDR1 is MNHEY, CDR2 SVGEGT. This CDR3 is built from 14 residues. The CDR3: CASSARTYGDEQFF. In DNA form, the CDR3 reads TGTGCCAGCAGTGCCCGGACTTATGGGGATGAGCAGTTCTTC.

The genes are TRBV20-1 and TRBJ2-3, with D possibly matching TRBD1 (6 bases). Trimming shortened V by 6 bases and J by 6 bases, and 22 bases separated the two germline ends. This CDR3 region has 15 residues. Germline CDR1 and CDR2: DFQATT and SNEGSKA (reference sequence). The CDR3: CSAPPTGQSWDTQYF. CDR3 in DNA: TGCAGTGCACCCCCGACAGGTCAGAGTTGGGATACGCAGTATTTT.

The gene calls are TRBV29-1 and TRBJ1-1, with D unresolved. V was cut by 6 bases and J by 5 bases, with 10 bases left in between. The CDR3 has 11 residues. From germline, CDR1 is SQVTM and CDR2 ANQGSEA. CDR3 region: CSVSVRTEAFF. The CDR3 region has the DNA TGCAGCGTCTCCGTCAGGACTGAAGCTTTCTTT. Full variable domain (missing parts from reference TRBV29-1 and TRBJ1-1): SAVISQKPSRDICQRGTSLTIQCQVDSQVTMMFWYRQQPGQSLTLIATANQGSEATYESGFVIDKFPISRPNLTFSTLTVSNMSPEDSSIYLCSVSVRTEAFFGQGTRLTVV.

The J gene is TRBJ1-1, the V gene TRBV4-1; no clear D gene. V lost 1 base and J 4 bases, leaving 13 bases between the germline ends. The CDR3 is 15 residues long. The germline V gene has CDR1 MGHRA and CDR2 YSYEKL. The CDR3 spells CASSQVGSGITEAFF. In nucleotides, the CDR3 is TGCGCCAGCAGCCAAGTGGGGTCGGGGATCACTGAAGCTTTCTTT.

The rearrangement links TRBV18 to TRBJ1-1, with D possibly TRBD1 on 5 matching bases. The CDR3 spans 14 residues. Trimming took off 6 bases at V and 1 base at J, with 12 bases between the two ends. Germline V gives CDR1 KGHSH, CDR2 LQKENI. The CDR3 protein is CASSLQDSNTEAFF. In DNA form, the CDR3 reads TGTGCCAGCTCCCTACAGGATTCGAACACTGAAGCTTTCTTT. Filled out from reference TRBV18 and TRBJ1-1, the complete variable domain reads NAGVMQNPRHLVRRRGQEARLRCSPMKGHSHVYWYRQLPEEGLKFMVYLQKENIIDESGMPKERFSAEFPKEGPSILRIQQVVRGDSAAYFCASSLQDSNTEAFFGQGTRLTVV.

Only a few counts were recorded for this clonotype. V and J are TRBV28 and TRBJ2-5; 8 nucleotides align to TRBD1. The CDR3 totals 13 residues. CDR1 is MDHEN and CDR2 is SYDVKM in the germline V gene. Unmatched junction bases numbered 11, after V lost 10 bases and J lost 7 bases. CDR3 DNA: TGTGCCATCTCAAAGACAGGGGATTCGACCCAGTACTTC. This translates into CAISKTGDSTQYF.

The chain recombines TRBV20-1 with TRBJ2-7; D is tentatively TRBD1 or TRBD2 (5 bases each). This CDR3 contains 15 residues. Trimming took 1 base from V and 4 from J, leaving 17 bases between them. Looked up from germline, CDR1 is DFQATT and CDR2 is SNEGSKA (reference sequence). This chain's CDR3 is CSARAHQGDPYEQYF. CDR3 DNA sequence: TGCAGTGCTAGAGCACATCAAGGGGACCCTTACGAGCAGTACTTC.

For this clonotype: One junction end does not reproduce the germline sequence, and a read error may be involved. The CDR3 DNA follows: TGTGCCAGCAGCTTAAGCGGGGGCTCCTACAATGAGCGGTTCTTC. Amino acids: CASSLSGGSYNERFF. This sequence joins TRBV7-3 and TRBJ2-1; TRBD2 is a possible D gene (7 bases). Germline assignment: CDR1 SGHTA and CDR2 FQGTGA. The CDR3 covers 15 residues.

This clonotype appeared a single time. The rearrangement links TRBV11-2 to TRBJ1-1, with TRBD1 as a possible D gene (5 bases). This CDR3 region has 23 residues. V was pared by 3 bases and J by 0 bases, with 35 bases between. The germline V gene has CDR1 SGHAT and CDR2 FQNNGV. The CDR3 reads CASSFKGTTGGGGDVVLNTEAFF. CDR3 sequence (DNA): TGTGCCAGCAGCTTCAAAGGGACCACAGGTGGCGGGGGGGATGTGGTCTTGAACACTGAAGCTTTCTTT. Variable domain in full (rest from reference TRBV11-2 and TRBJ1-1): EAGVAQSPRYKIIEKRQSVAFWCNPISGHATLYWYQQILGQGPKLLIQFQNNGVVDDSQLPKDRFSAERLKGVDSTLKIQPAKLEDSAVYLCASSFKGTTGGGGDVVLNTEAFFGQGTRLTVV.

V is TRBV28 and J is TRBJ2-7; maybe TRBD1 (5 bases). The CDR3 is 13 amino acids. The V and J ends lost 7 bases and 4 bases respectively, with 14 bases between them. In germline, CDR1 is MDHEN, CDR2 SYDVKM. CDR3 DNA: TGTGCCAGCACCCTCCCAGGGTCATACGAGCAGTACTTC. Translated: CASTLPGSYEQYF. Full variable domain (rest looked up from reference TRBV28 and TRBJ2-7): DVKVTQSSRYLVKRTGEKVFLECVQDMDHENMFWYRQDPGLGLRLIYFSYDVKMKEKGDIPEGYSVSREKKERFSLILESASTNQTSMYLCASTLPGSYEQYFGPGTRLTVT.

The rearrangement links TRBV5-1 to TRBJ2-2; 8 bases align to TRBD1. The CDR3 loop spans 18 amino acids. CDR1 and CDR2 from the germline V gene are SGHRS and YFSETQ. V was pared by 2 bases and J by 1 base, with 10 bases of the junction left unmatched. The CDR3 reads CASSFVPSGTGNTGELFF. As DNA, the CDR3 is TGCGCCAGCAGCTTTGTGCCCTCCGGGACAGGGAACACCGGGGAGCTGTTTTTT.

The rearrangement uses TRBV5-5 and TRBJ2-1, with TRBD1 identical over 8 bases. CDR3 length equals 16 residues. Per the germline V gene, CDR1 is SGHKS and CDR2 is YYEKEE (reference sequence). The V gene end was trimmed by 0 bases and the J gene end by 4 bases; junction bases not matched to a gene: 6. In DNA, the CDR3 is TGTGCCAGCAGCTTGGGAGGCCAGGGGGCTTACAATGAGCAGTTCTTC. This codes for CASSLGGQGAYNEQFF.

This clonotype has a handful of counts. The rearrangement uses TRBV4-2 and TRBJ2-1, with D possibly being TRBD2 (7 bases). Germline CDR1 reads LGHNA; CDR2 reads YNFKEQ. The CDR3 extends over 17 amino acids. V lost 4 bases and J lost 5, with 21 bases in between. The CDR3 sequence: CASSRGGGGGSHNEQFF. The CDR3 region has the DNA TGTGCCAGCAGCCGAGGGGGTGGGGGGGGGTCCCACAATGAGCAGTTCTTC.

This clonotype was seen only once. The chain carries TRBV12-1 and TRBJ2-7. The J call may be wrong; the DNA end is better matched by TRBJ2-5. TRBV12-1 is a pseudogene. The CDR3 sequence is 13 residues long. This chain's CDR3 is CASSFSVLETQYF. The CDR3 DNA follows: TGTGCCAGCAGCTTTAGCGTTTTGGAGACCCAGTACTTC.

This rearrangement joins TRBV19 to TRBJ2-7; 7 positions match TRBD1. CDR3 length: 14 residues. Losses at the gene ends were 3 bases for V and 2 bases for J; bases not matched to a gene: 4. Looked up from germline, CDR1 is LNHDA and CDR2 is SQIVND (reference sequence). The CDR3 DNA follows: TGTGCCAGTAGTATGAACAGGGGTCCCTACGAGCAGTACTTC. It specifies CASSMNRGPYEQYF.

This chain connects TRBV12-3 or TRBV12-4 to TRBJ2-7, with a possible D match to TRBD1 (6 bases). The CDR3 is made up of 14 amino acids. V was cut by 3 bases and J by 3 bases, with 12 bases left in between. CDR3 coding DNA: TGTGCCAGCAGTTTTGGTGGGACACTCTACGAGCAGTACTTC. Encoded protein: CASSFGGTLYEQYF.